Each of the 13 T cell receptor beta chains below was sequenced from the same sample in a study of T-cell memory formation after mild COVID-19. Using its own MiXCR run on the 5' RACE reads, TCRdb lists one record per CDR3 protein. The sample lists under 200,000 distinct CDR3 sequences; roughly 11% were seen once. Sequenced input: PBMCs or a T cell subset sorted from them (not recorded which). The source of these receptors is a man between 18 and 29 years old who had mild COVID-19 (a few samples of this study predate the infection). Cell type and time point are not known.

The rearrangement links TRBV7-2 to TRBJ2-1; D is possibly TRBD1 or TRBD2 (5 bases each). Trimming took 5 bases from V and 9 from J, leaving 17 bases between them. The germline CDR1 and CDR2 sequences are SGHTA and FQGNSA. The CDR3 loop spans 14 amino acids. The CDR3 spells CASSERGVGLEQFF. CDR3 nucleotides: TGTGCCAGCAGCGAAAGAGGGGTTGGTCTTGAGCAGTTCTTC.

The J gene is TRBJ2-7, the V gene TRBV10-3; D remains unclear. Germline CDR1 and CDR2: ENHRY and SYGVKD. V was trimmed by 0 bases and J by 2 bases, leaving 5 bases between them. The CDR3 runs to 13 residues. CDR3 residues: CAISESPPYEQYF. The DNA for the CDR3 is TGTGCCATCAGTGAGTCCCCCCCCTACGAGCAGTACTTC.

This chain connects TRBV20-1 to TRBJ1-1, with D maybe TRBD1 (5 bases). Deletions cut 5 bases from V and 2 bases from J, with 12 bases between. Germline V lookup: CDR1 DFQATT, CDR2 SNEGSKA (reference sequence). The CDR3 is made up of 13 amino acids. The CDR3 loop reads CSAPGLGNTEAFF. For the CDR3, the DNA is TGCAGTGCTCCGGGACTTGGAAACACTGAAGCTTTCTTT.

V usage is TRBV27 and J usage is TRBJ1-3; D uncertain. The CDR3 is 16 amino acids. The germline V gene has CDR1 MNHEY and CDR2 SMNVEV (reference sequence). V lost 1 base, J lost 0 bases, and 10 bases lay in between. CDR3 coding DNA: TGTGCCAGCAGTTTATTACCAGGTCTCTCTGGAAACACCATATATTTT. This codes for CASSLLPGLSGNTIYF.

This clonotype has more than one count but fewer than ten. The chain carries TRBV11-2 and TRBJ1-3; D ambiguous. Germline assignment: CDR1 SGHAT and CDR2 FQNNGV. V lost 5 bases to trimming and J lost 2 bases, with 7 bases between them. The CDR3 has 13 amino acids. CDR3 nucleotide sequence: TGTGCCAGCAGCGCGGATGCTGGAAACACCATATATTTT. Residues: CASSADAGNTIYF.

This clonotype turned up a few times. The chain combines TRBV4-3 with TRBJ2-5; D call uncertain. CDR1 LGHNA and CDR2 YSLEER come from the germline V gene. Trimming left V 0 bases short and J 4 bases short, with 9 bases between. This CDR3 contains 14 residues. CDR3 DNA sequence: TGCGCCAGCAGCCAAGATCGGCAGCTAGAGACCCAGTACTTC. Protein: CASSQDRQLETQYF.

This clonotype was seen repeatedly, ten times or more. A junction end diverges from the germline sequence, so it may reflect a read error. The chain carries TRBV7-8 and TRBJ1-6, with D unclear. The CDR3 covers 14 residues. The germline gives CDR1 SGHVS, CDR2 FQNEAQ. The CDR3 reads CASSLAGENSPLHF. CDR3 bases: TGTGCCAGCAGTTTAGCTGGGGAGAATTCACCCCTCCACTTT. Together with reference TRBV7-8 and TRBJ1-6, the CDR3 gives the full variable domain: GAGVSQSPRYKVAKRGQDVALRCDPISGHVSLFWYQQALGQGPEFLTYFQNEAQLDKSGLPSDRFFAERPEGSVSTLKIQRTQQEDSAVYLCASSLAGENSPLHFGNGTRLTVT.

This clonotype was seen a few times. The chain combines TRBV20-1 with TRBJ2-5; 9 positions agree with TRBD2. CDR1 and CDR2 (germline): DFQATT, SNEGSKA (reference sequence). The CDR3 contains 14 residues. The J segment lost 2 bases and the V segment lost 4 bases, leaving 5 bases of the junction unmatched. The CDR3 bases are TGCAGTGCTACTAGCGGGACCGGACAAGAGACCCAGTACTTC. It translates to CSATSGTGQETQYF.

This clonotype was counted many times. The chain couples TRBV2 to TRBJ2-5; 11 nucleotides align to TRBD2. Per the germline V gene, CDR1 is SNHLY and CDR2 is FYNNEI. The CDR3 covers 14 residues. J was trimmed by 5 bases and V by 4 bases; bases with no gene match: 3. Written as DNA, the CDR3 is TGTGCCAGCAGTGCTAGCGGGGGGCGGGAGACCCAGTACTTC. Its protein product is CASSASGGRETQYF.

This chain connects TRBV11-2 to TRBJ2-2; D not resolved. The length of the CDR3 is 14 residues. The V gene lost 2 bases and the J gene lost 7 bases, with 11 bases spanning the gap. Germline CDR1 SGHAT, CDR2 FQNNGV. The CDR3 loop is CASSLNRMSGELFF. CDR3 coding DNA: TGTGCCAGCAGCTTAAACAGAATGAGCGGGGAGCTGTTTTTT.

This clonotype was counted only a few times. J is TRBJ2-5 and V is TRBV7-9; 8 bases agree with TRBD2. V was pared by 4 bases and J by 9 bases, with 10 bases of the junction left unmatched. Germline CDR1 SEHNR, CDR2 FQNEAQ (reference sequence). The CDR3 sequence is 14 residues long. CDR3 protein: CASSSSGGAPPQYF. Written as DNA, the CDR3 is TGTGCCAGCAGCTCGAGCGGGGGAGCACCCCCCCAGTACTTC.

The V call is TRBV12-2, the J call TRBJ2-1; the D segment call TRBD1 is taken from the table without a DNA check. TRBV12-2 has pseudogene status. CDR3 length: 17 residues. The CDR3 coding sequence is TGTGCAAGTCGCTTAGGGAGGCTACAGTGGGACTACAATGAGCAGTTCTTC. This gives the protein CASRLGRLQWDYNEQFF.

The chain employs TRBV7-9 and TRBJ2-3; 7 bases agree with TRBD2. There are 15 residues in the CDR3. CDR1 and CDR2 from the germline V gene are SEHNR and FQNEAQ (reference sequence). Unmatched junction bases numbered 5, after V lost 1 base and J lost 4 bases. CDR3 DNA: TGTGCCAGCAGCTTAGGGGCTAGCGGCGCAGATACGCAGTATTTT. Protein product: CASSLGASGADTQYF.